This T cell receptor beta chain emerged from a study of shared clonotypes between healthy human individuals (dated by TCRdb to about 2020). About the investigation overall: The cohort included three men and two women between 18 and 49 years of age. To estimate repertoire size and how much clonotypes are shared between individuals, the study performed deep sequencing of blood TCR repertoires from five healthy adults. Per donor, leukapheresis produced somewhere between about 0.94 and 8.9 billion PBMCs. For each donor, three plates each were used for CD4 naive and CD4 memory, two plates were used for CD8 naive, and one plate was used for CD8 memory. Libraries were prepared and TCR repertoires were sequenced by different laboratories using diverse techniques, in order to increase sequencing depth and limit assay-specific biases. Overall study results and their limits: When several donors were compared, the shared fraction of clonotypes was approximately 5% for naive CD4, 3.5% for naive CD8, 2% to 2.5% for memory CD4, and roughly 0.43% for memory CD8. Pairwise subsampling led to the expectation that sequencing depth would affect the degree of clonotype sharing among donors. Naive subsets generally had larger estimated clonotype richness than memory subsets did. Even with the large sequencing depth, rarefaction of the sorted-subset datasets indicated that sequencing was incomplete. Higher generation probabilities were observed for clonotypes shared by all four sorted-subset donors than for non-shared clonotypes. Sampling was restricted to blood, and TCR repertoires in tissues likely differ from the TCR repertoires found in blood. The genetic and exposure-history diversity represented was limited by the small number of donors.

On this clone: Its antigen is still unknown. The sample holds no much larger clone one base away, and base qualities are not on file.

Donors were healthy HIV-negative adults with no recently reported acute infections or vaccinations. Every donor was a Caucasian adult living in Nashville, Tennessee, USA. CD4+ T cells were enriched through magnetic negative selection, after which naive cells were positively selected on CD45RA and the remaining negative fraction served as the memory subset. Blood was obtained by leukapheresis, after which PBMCs were separated by Ficoll-Histopaque density gradient centrifugation and cryopreserved in liquid nitrogen vapor phase. Analytical flow cytometry was used to check the purity and quantity of each magnetically sorted T cell population. Each sorted fraction had its genomic DNA isolated and then quantified by UV absorbance on a Nanodrop 2000c. From its cysteine to its phenylalanine, the CDR3 spans 17 amino acids. Only the CDR3 DNA is retained, 51 bases long and in frame from the first base. Clipping removes 4 bases from V and 8 bases from J, with 15 as the unmatched junction base count. The germline V gene supplies CDR1 KGHSH and CDR2 LQKENI.

Using the deep immunoSEQ assay, multiplex PCR amplified TCR CDR3 regions from genomic DNA. Extracted genomic DNA from each cell subset was distributed evenly across all wells of several immunoSEQ 96-well plates, and each plate was treated as a replicate. For sorted subsets, about 200 ng genomic DNA, equal to 30,000 to 35,000 T cell genomes, was loaded into each replicate PCR. The purified libraries were quantified using a Qubit 3.0 fluorometer, sized with a Bioanalyzer 2100, and then quantified again using the KAPA Library Quantification kit. Every immunoSEQ 96-well plate was sequenced on a dedicated single-read 150-cycle Illumina NextSeq 550 flow cell. In the paper's pipeline: Because the immunoSEQ output included only junctional sequences and no quality scores, the filtering could not be the same as the filtering used for full-length reads. Sequences were annotated with PyIR, a Python wrapper for IgBLAST v1.9, using IMGT germline references to assign V/J genes and CDR3. Reads with weak V/J assignments (E-value above 1e-6), missing CDR3, stop codons, out-of-frame junctions, or ambiguous translated residues were removed. V3J clonotypes were defined by identical inferred V gene, J gene, and CDR3 amino acid sequence. Percentage overlap between repertoires was calculated by dividing the number of shared unique clonotypes by the size of the smaller repertoire. Richness of each repertoire was evaluated using RTK rarefaction, the Chao1 estimator, and Recon v2.1 estimates of unobserved clonotypes. Generation probabilities for all TCRbeta clonotypes obtained by the gDNA method from a few donors were computed using OLGA. Held by TCRdb, this immuneACCESS table contains in-frame sequences only and omits some clones. Under half of the omission traces to an unresolved V gene where checked; the cause of the rest is unknown. That table gives V, J and clone size, and the DNA gave D and trimming. Present in this sample are some 1,400,000 clones, roughly 96% of which were seen just once. The ten largest make up approximately 1% of the sample.

The specimen sequenced was naive CD4+ T cells sorted from blood. This sample's cell subset or site label indicates: CD45RA+ positively selected. This TCR came from a young man in good health. The rearranged chain carries TRBV18 and TRBJ2-2, and 8 bases in between align with TRBD1. The DNA is TGTGCCAGCTCACTCCACTCCGGGACAGGCACCGGAGGGGAGCTGTTTTTT. Its coded protein is CASSLHSGTGTGGELFF.